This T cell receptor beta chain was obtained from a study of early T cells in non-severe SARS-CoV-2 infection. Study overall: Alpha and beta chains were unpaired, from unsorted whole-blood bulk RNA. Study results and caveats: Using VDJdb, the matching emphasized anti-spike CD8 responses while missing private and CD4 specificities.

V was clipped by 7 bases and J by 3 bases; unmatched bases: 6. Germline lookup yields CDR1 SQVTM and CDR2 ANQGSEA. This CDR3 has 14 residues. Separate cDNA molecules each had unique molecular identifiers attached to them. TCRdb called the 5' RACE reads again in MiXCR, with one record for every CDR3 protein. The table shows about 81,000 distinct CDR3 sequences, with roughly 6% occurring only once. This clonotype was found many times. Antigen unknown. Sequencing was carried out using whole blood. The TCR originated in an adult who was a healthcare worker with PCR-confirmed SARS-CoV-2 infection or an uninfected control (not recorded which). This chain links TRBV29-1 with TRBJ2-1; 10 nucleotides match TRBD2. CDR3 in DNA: TGCAGCGCCCCTACTAGCGGGGACTACAATGAGCAGTTCTTC. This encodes CSAPTSGDYNEQFF.